This T cell receptor beta chain was identified in a study of human T cells and chemical hapten exposure. TCRdb used MiXCR to reprocess the RACE reads, holding one entry per CDR3 protein. The repertoire holds 190,000 or so distinct CDR3 sequences, with 25% to 30% as singletons. Time point indicated: pre-sensitization, week 0. Treatment defined: therapeutic diphenylcyclopropenone sensitization with weekly scalp DPC. There are 15 residues in the CDR3. The germline CDR1 and CDR2 sequences are MNHEY and SVGEGT. V lost 5 bases and J lost 4; bases outside the gene matches: 8. Turning to this clonotype: What it binds is not known.

Regarding the study as a whole: Expanded TCRs created a significantly greater count of big CDR3 similarity clusters than controls did.

Here the sequenced sample was whole blood, taken in connection with sensitization to the hapten diphenylcyclopropenone (DPC). V usage is TRBV6-2 or TRBV6-3 and J usage is TRBJ2-5, with 9 nucleotides matching TRBD1. The source of this sequence is a woman in her thirties with alopecia areata. Some clones in this sample may be carry-over from other donors' samples. The CDR3 protein is CASSHQMDRGETQYF. The CDR3 DNA reads TGTGCCAGCAGTCACCAAATGGACAGGGGAGAGACCCAGTACTTC.